These 20 T cell receptor beta chains originate from one sample sequenced in a study of cytomegalovirus exposure and HLA in healthy donors. Researchers ran the PCR with 60 Vbeta and 13 Jbeta primers. Method: immunoSEQ multiplex PCR; TCRdb's copy keeps in-frame clones and lacks some. The sample lists some 180,000 clones, about 80% seen once, with about 1.5% in the top ten. The sample was PBMCs. The receptors were gathered from a man in his late teens or twenties in good health and CMV-seronegative.

The V call is TRBV28, the J call TRBJ2-1; 7 positions agree with TRBD2. The CDR3 is made up of 15 amino acids. J gave up 3 bases and V 7 bases, and 9 bases lay outside the gene matches. Germline V lookup: CDR1 MDHEN, CDR2 SYDVKM. This CDR3 is CASTQSGVVYNEQFF. CDR3 in DNA: TGTGCCAGCACTCAAAGCGGGGTCGTCTACAATGAGCAGTTCTTC.

This clone was counted once. The V call is TRBV14, the J call TRBJ2-3, with TRBD2 matching 14 bases. Trimming at V came to 3 bases and at J to 3 bases, leaving 5 bases not matched to a gene. The CDR3 runs 17 residues. CDR1 is SGHDN and CDR2 is FVKESK in the germline V gene. The CDR3 loop is CASSHLGLAGVTDTQYF. The CDR3 DNA follows: TGTGCCAGCAGCCACCTGGGACTAGCGGGAGTAACAGATACGCAGTATTTT.

In this sample, this clone turned up once. The V and J genes are TRBV5-4 and TRBJ2-1, with TRBD2 identical over 7 bases. J was trimmed by 1 base and V by 1 base; bases with no gene match: 8. Germline CDR1 and CDR2: SGHNT and YYREEE (reference sequence). The CDR3 has 17 residues. CDR3 bases: TGTGCCAGCAGCTTGCTTGCGGGAGTTTGGTCCTACAATGAGCAGTTCTTC. This translates into CASSLLAGVWSYNEQFF.

The gene calls are TRBV9 and TRBJ2-1, with D maybe TRBD2 (5 bases). Per the germline V gene, CDR1 is SGDLS and CDR2 is YYNGEE. The CDR3 runs to 14 residues. V dropped 4 bases and J dropped 4 bases, with 12 bases sitting between them. CDR3 loop: CASSPGNRYNEQFF. DNA of the CDR3: TGTGCCAGCAGCCCGGGGAACAGATACAATGAGCAGTTCTTC.

The gene calls are TRBV25-1 and TRBJ2-6; maybe TRBD1 (6 bases). CDR3 length: 16 amino acids. V was clipped by 6 bases and J by 8 bases, with 20 bases between them. Per germline, CDR1 MGHDK and CDR2 SYGVNS. CDR3 region: CASRTRTVSTPNVLTF. The CDR3 bases are TGTGCCAGCAGGACACGGACAGTAAGTACGCCCAACGTCCTGACTTTC.

Remarks on this clone: A junction end diverges from the germline sequence, so it may reflect a read error. The chain links TRBV18 to TRBJ1-5; 10 bases are a match to TRBD1. Germline V CDR1 and CDR2: KGHSH, LQKENI. There are 16 residues in the CDR3. The CDR3 DNA reads as TGTGCCAGCTCCCCACTGCCGGGACAGGGGAATCAGCCCCAGCATTTT. Encoded protein: CASSPLPGQGNQPQHF.

The chain couples TRBV9 to TRBJ2-5; 8 bases match TRBD2. The DNA end is a closer match to TRBJ2-7, so the J assignment may be wrong. The CDR3 runs 14 residues. The germline V gene has CDR1 SGDLS and CDR2 YYNGEE. In nucleotides, the CDR3 is TGTGCCAGCAGTGACAGCGGGAGCTCCTACGAGCAGTACTTC. It specifies CASSDSGSSYEQYF.

This clone was seen a handful of times. The chain couples TRBV6-6 to TRBJ1-1; TRBD1 matches at 7 bases. CDR3 size: 15 residues. The V gene end was trimmed by 2 bases and the J gene end by 3 bases; junction bases not matched to a gene: 6. Germline V gene lookup returns CDR1 MNHNY and CDR2 SVGAGI (reference sequence). CDR3 in DNA: TGTGCCAGCAGTTACCCAGAAGACAGGGACACTGAAGCTTTCTTT. Its translation: CASSYPEDRDTEAFF.

This clone has only one observation. The rearrangement joins TRBV6-1 to TRBJ2-7; the match to TRBD1 covers 9 bases. V lost 5 bases, J lost 2 bases, and 4 bases stayed unmatched. The germline CDR1 and CDR2 sequences are MNHNS and SASEGT. The CDR3 has 14 residues. The CDR3 coding sequence is TGTGCCAGCAGTTGGACAGGGGTGACCTACGAGCAGTACTTC. It codes for CASSWTGVTYEQYF.

The V gene is TRBV27, the J gene TRBJ1-5; tentatively, D is TRBD1 (6 bases). The germline V and J ends were trimmed by 5 bases and 2 bases, with 13 bases remaining between them. Germline V gene sequence: CDR1 MNHEY, CDR2 SMNVEV (reference sequence). CDR3 length equals 15 residues. CDR3 sequence (DNA): TGTGCCAGCAGTGACAGACAGGTACGCAATCAGCCCCAGCATTTT. It yields the protein CASSDRQVRNQPQHF.

This CDR3 is CASSFVTSYSYEQYF. DNA for the CDR3: TGTGCCAGCAGTTTCGTGACTAGCTATTCCTACGAGCAGTACTTC. The V gene is TRBV27, the J gene TRBJ2-7, with 7 bases fitting TRBD2. The CDR3 is 15 amino acids. Losses at the gene ends were 3 bases for V and 1 base for J; bases not matched to a gene: 6. The germline CDR1 and CDR2 sequences are MNHEY and SMNVEV (reference sequence).

This clone was found a few times. The gene calls are TRBV11-3 and TRBJ2-1, with TRBD2 identical over 12 bases. The CDR3 loop spans 18 amino acids. V lost 2 bases, J lost 2 bases, and 7 bases stayed unmatched. CDR1 SGHNT and CDR2 YENEEA come from the germline V gene. DNA of the CDR3: TGTGCCAGCAGCTTACGCCTAGCGGGAGGGTCACCCTACAATGAGCAGTTCTTC. Its translation: CASSLRLAGGSPYNEQFF.

In this sample, this clone turned up a few times. The chain uses TRBV23-1 and TRBJ1-2; 7 bases agree with TRBD1. TRBV23-1 is filed as an ORF, its function uncertain. The V gene end was trimmed by 0 bases and the J gene end by 5 bases; junction bases not matched to a gene: 15. The CDR3 is 18 amino acids. CDR3 coding DNA: TGCGCCAGCAGTCAATCGGCCACGGGACAGAGAAGATATTATGGCTACACCTTC. This gives the protein CASSQSATGQRRYYGYTF.

The chain combines TRBV4-2 with TRBJ2-3; the match to TRBD2 covers 9 bases. Germline V gene data show CDR1 as LGHNA and CDR2 as YNFKEQ. The CDR3 has 17 amino acids. V lost 1 base, J lost 2 bases, and 7 bases stayed unmatched. The CDR3 sequence: CASSQGGSGRYTDTQYF. CDR3 nucleotide sequence: TGTGCCAGCAGCCAAGGGGGTAGCGGGAGATACACAGATACGCAGTATTTT.

The chain is built from TRBV7-3 and TRBJ2-4; D is ambiguous. CDR1 and CDR2 (germline): SGHTA, FQGTGA. V lost 3 bases, J lost 2 bases, and 17 bases lay in between. CDR3 length: 17 residues. CDR3 residues: CASSFIGVVGPKNIQYF. The CDR3 bases are TGTGCCAGCAGCTTTATTGGAGTTGTGGGTCCCAAAAACATTCAGTACTTC.

V is TRBV18 and J is TRBJ1-2; TRBD1 matches 8 bases. V lost 2 bases and J lost 4; bases outside the gene matches: 3. This CDR3 has 14 residues. The germline V gene has CDR1 KGHSH and CDR2 LQKENI. The CDR3 region has the DNA TGTGCCAGCTCACCATCCACAGGGGGCTATGGCTACACCTTC. This encodes CASSPSTGGYGYTF.

This clone was observed once. The rearrangement links TRBV4-3 to TRBJ1-1, with D tentatively TRBD1 (6 bases). Germline lookup yields CDR1 LGHNA and CDR2 YSLEER. The CDR3 runs 15 residues. The V end was cut by 0 bases, the J end by 1 base, with 9 bases between. The CDR3 DNA sequence: TGCGCCAGCAGCCAAGACGCGGGGGCGAACACTGAAGCTTTCTTT. Translating gives CASSQDAGANTEAFF.

The chain combines TRBV30 with TRBJ2-7; TRBD1 aligns across 7 bases. The CDR3 is 13 amino acids. Germline-derived CDR1 and CDR2 are GTSNPN and SVGIG (reference sequence). V lost 3 bases to trimming and J lost 2 bases; unmatched junction nucleotides: 4. CDR3: CAWRLTGAYEQYF. The CDR3 DNA reads TGTGCCTGGAGACTAACAGGGGCCTACGAGCAGTACTTC.

The chain combines TRBV11-2 with TRBJ1-2; TRBD1 agrees at 9 bases. CDR1 and CDR2 (germline): SGHAT, FQNNGV. The V gene end was trimmed by 5 bases and the J gene end by 2 bases; junction bases not matched to a gene: 6. The CDR3 is made up of 15 amino acids. The CDR3 spells CASSKSGTGNYGYTF. The CDR3 DNA reads TGTGCCAGCAGCAAGTCCGGGACAGGGAACTATGGCTACACCTTC.

This chain connects TRBV15 to TRBJ2-7; 7 bases fit TRBD2. The CDR3 is made up of 14 amino acids. V shed 1 base, J shed 0 bases, and the junction held 0 bases outside the gene matches. Per germline, CDR1 LNHNV and CDR2 YYDKDF (reference sequence). CDR3 region: CATSRGGSSYEQYF. In DNA, the CDR3 is TGTGCCACCAGCAGAGGCGGGAGCTCCTACGAGCAGTACTTC.